A selection of T cell receptor beta chains follows, all from one sample in a study of shared clonotypes between healthy human individuals. Profiled with immunoSEQ multiplex PCR; TCRdb holds only in-frame clones, not every one. The data show roughly 810,000 clones, approximately 97% seen once. The sequencing input was naive CD8+ T cells sorted from blood. The receptor source for this set is a man aged 25-45 years in good health. CDR3s include the opening cysteine and the closing phenylalanine or tryptophan. The D gene is left open where the match is weak. Some rows have no size entry. The others give once, few or many, or a class for an expanded clone.

V gene	D gene	clone size	J gene	CDR3 DNA	CDR3 protein
TRBV6-5	TRBD2	.	TRBJ2-1	TGTGCCAGCAGTATGCTAGCGGGAAGCAACAATGAGCAGTTCTTC	CASSMLAGSNNEQFF
TRBV7-9	TRBD2	.	TRBJ2-7	TGTGCCAGCAGCTCGCGGGACTACCTGTACGAGCAGTACTTC	CASSSRDYLYEQYF
TRBV13	.	once	TRBJ2-5	TGTGCCAGCAGCCCCTGGGCTGAGACCCAGTACTTC	CASSPWAETQYF
TRBV27	TRBD1	.	TRBJ2-3	TGTGCCAGCAGTCCCCGACAGGGGGCTCTGACAGATACGCAGTATTTT	CASSPRQGALTDTQYF
TRBV7-9	.	.	TRBJ2-7	TGTGCCAGCAGAAAGGACAGTTCCTACGAGCAGTACTTC	CASRKDSSYEQYF
TRBV27	.	.	TRBJ2-6	TGTGCCAGCAGCGCGGTCTCTGGGGCCAACGTCCTGACTTTC	CASSAVSGANVLTF
TRBV6-6	.	.	TRBJ2-5	TGTGCCAGCATTTCGGGGGAGACCCAGTACTTC	CASISGETQYF
TRBV7-9	.	.	TRBJ2-1	TGTGCCAGCAGCTTAGAGACGGGGTACAATGAGCAGTTCTTC	CASSLETGYNEQFF
TRBV14	TRBD1	.	TRBJ2-5	TGTGCCAGCAGCCAAGATGCAATCCCGGGACAGGGAAAGGAGACCCAGTACTTC	CASSQDAIPGQGKETQYF
TRBV11-2	.	.	TRBJ2-7	TGTGCCAGCAGCCTCGAGCAAGCGTACGAGCAGTACTTC	CASSLEQAYEQYF
TRBV7-9	.	.	TRBJ2-7	TGTGCCAGCAGCTTAGGGTCTGGGGGCGGGGCCTCCTACGAGCAGTACTTC	CASSLGSGGGASYEQYF
TRBV7-9	.	.	TRBJ1-3	TGTGCCAGCAGCCACTCGGAGACGCATCTTGGAAACACCATATATTTT	CASSHSETHLGNTIYF
TRBV10-2	TRBD1	.	TRBJ2-1	TGCGCCACAACAGGGGGAATTGATAAGCAGTTCTTC	CATTGGIDKQFF
TRBV27	.	.	TRBJ2-7	TGTGCCAGCACGTCGGGCACCTACGAGCAGTACTTC	CASTSGTYEQYF
TRBV5-4	.	once	TRBJ1-1	TGTGCCAGCAGCTTGGGACAGCCCTGGATGAACACTGAAGCTTTCTTT	CASSLGQPWMNTEAFF
TRBV6-5	.	.	TRBJ1-2	TGTGCCAGCAGTTACGGGGTTGATGGCTACACCTTC	CASSYGVDGYTF
TRBV10-3	TRBD1	.	TRBJ2-7	TGTGCCATCAGTGAGCCTGGACAGGGTACCTACGAGCAGTACTTC	CAISEPGQGTYEQYF
TRBV11-2	.	.	TRBJ1-4	TGTGCCAGCAGACTTAGAGGGGACACTAATGAAAAACTGTTTTTT	CASRLRGDTNEKLFF
TRBV7-8	.	.	TRBJ2-1	TGTGCCAGCAGCTCCCCCAGCCACAATGAGCAGTTCTTC	CASSSPSHNEQFF
TRBV11-2	TRBD1	.	TRBJ2-2	TGTGCCAGCAGCTTTGGACAGGGCAACACCGGGGAGCTGTTTTTT	CASSFGQGNTGELFF
TRBV27	TRBD2	.	TRBJ2-5	TGTGCCAGCAGTCTTAGCGGGAGGGCCTTTGAGCAGTACTTC	CASSLSGRAFEQYF
TRBV28	TRBD1	.	TRBJ2-7	TGTGCCAGCAGGCCCCGGGACAGGCCCTACGAGCAGTACTTC	CASRPRDRPYEQYF
TRBV27	TRBD2	.	TRBJ2-7	TGTGCCAGCAGTTTATCGTATAGCGGGAGGGCGGACGAGCAGTACTTC	CASSLSYSGRADEQYF
TRBV27	.	.	TRBJ2-1	TGTGCCAGCCAGGCGGTCAGCTCCTACAATGAGCAGTTCTTC	CASQAVSSYNEQFF
TRBV9	.	.	TRBJ2-1	TGTGCCAGTTGGGACGGCAATGAGCAGTTCTTC	CASWDGNEQFF
TRBV29-1	.	.	TRBJ2-3	TGCAGCGTTGTAGGGATTGTAGGGCTAGCAACAGATACGCAGTATTTT	CSVVGIVGLATDTQYF
TRBV2	.	.	TRBJ1-4	TGTGCCAGCAGTGAAGGTGGCTGGGGGGACCCTAATGAAAAACTGTTTTTT	CASSEGGWGDPNEKLFF
TRBV9	TRBD1	.	TRBJ2-7	TGTGCCAGCAGCGCCACCGGGACAGGTGGGAGTGAGCAGTACTTC	CASSATGTGGSEQYF
TRBV6-5	.	.	TRBJ1-2	TGTGCCAGCAGTTACTCGGGCAGGGTTGATGGCTACACCTTC	CASSYSGRVDGYTF
TRBV29-1	.	.	TRBJ2-2	TGCAGCGTTGAGAAGGACATCACCGGGGAGCTGTTTTTT	CSVEKDITGELFF
TRBV19	TRBD2	.	TRBJ2-3	TGTGCCAGTAGTATAGCCGTAGCGGGAGCCCTCCGCAGTTATTTT	CASSIAVAGALRSYF
TRBV12-2	.	.	TRBJ2-3	TGTGCAAGTCGCTCAGTGAACAGGGTGAGGACAGATACGCAGTATTTT	CASRSVNRVRTDTQYF
TRBV6-5	TRBD1	.	TRBJ2-1	TGTGCCAGCAGTCCGGGACAGTCCTACAATGAGCAGTTCTTC	CASSPGQSYNEQFF
TRBV5-6	.	.	TRBJ2-3	TGTGCCAGCAGCTGGCTCCGGGACATCTACACAGATACGCAGTATTTT	CASSWLRDIYTDTQYF
TRBV10-2	.	.	TRBJ2-7	TGCGCCAGCACCTCAGAACTAGCCTACGAGCAGTACTTC	CASTSELAYEQYF
TRBV7-7	TRBD2	.	TRBJ2-1	TGTGCCAGCAGCTTAGATGGCGGGAGTTACAATGAGCAGTTCTTC	CASSLDGGSYNEQFF
TRBV29-1	TRBD2	.	TRBJ2-1	TGCAGCGTTATCCGACTAGCGGGAGCCAACAATGAGCAGTTCTTC	CSVIRLAGANNEQFF
TRBV9	TRBD2	.	TRBJ2-1	TGTGCCAGCAGTGTACTAGCGGACTACTACAATGAGCAGTTCTTC	CASSVLADYYNEQFF
TRBV27	.	.	TRBJ1-5	TGTGCCAGCAGTCTCGGACTGGACAATCAGCCCCAGCATTTT	CASSLGLDNQPQHF
TRBV27	TRBD2	.	TRBJ2-1	TGTGCCAGCAGTCCCGGACTAGCGGGGACCTACAATGAGCAGTTCTTC	CASSPGLAGTYNEQFF
TRBV27	.	.	TRBJ2-5	TGTGCCAGCAGGGTAGGGGAGACCCAGTACTTC	CASRVGETQYF
TRBV19	.	.	TRBJ2-7	TGTGCCAGTAGTATTGGTAGGGGTCATGACGAGCAGTACTTC	CASSIGRGHDEQYF